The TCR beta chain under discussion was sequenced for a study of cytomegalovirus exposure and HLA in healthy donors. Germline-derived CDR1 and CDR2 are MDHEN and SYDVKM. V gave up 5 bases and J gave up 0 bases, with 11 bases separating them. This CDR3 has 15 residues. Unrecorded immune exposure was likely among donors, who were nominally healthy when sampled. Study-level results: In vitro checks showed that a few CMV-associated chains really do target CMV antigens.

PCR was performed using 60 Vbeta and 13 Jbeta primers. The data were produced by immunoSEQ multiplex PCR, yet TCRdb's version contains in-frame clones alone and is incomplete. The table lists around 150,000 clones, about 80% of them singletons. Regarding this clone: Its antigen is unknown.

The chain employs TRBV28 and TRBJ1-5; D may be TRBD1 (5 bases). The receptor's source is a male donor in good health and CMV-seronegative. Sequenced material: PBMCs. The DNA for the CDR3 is TGTGCCAGCAGTCGTCGACAGTTTAGCAATCAGCCCCAGCATTTT. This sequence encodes CASSRRQFSNQPQHF.